The source of this T cell receptor (beta chain) is a study of early stage breast cancer tumors. On the study more broadly: Most invasive tumors, twelve of 16, were ER+/PR+/HER2-.

Assay: immunoSEQ multiplex PCR; the TCRdb copy retains only in-frame clones and omits some. The table shows some 47,000 clones, with about 83% occurring only once. Notes on the study in general: Tumors had approximately 2.5-fold higher T cell density than normal breast. Commonly generated sequences made up most enriched TCRB sequences shared between patients. In most of the 16 patients, blood comparison separated tumor from normal breast.

The CDR3 is 15 residues long. Looked up from germline, CDR1 is SNHLY and CDR2 is FYNNEI. Trimming took 2 bases from V and 4 from J, leaving 11 bases between them. Comment on this clone: Antigen specificity is unknown.

Source material: blood. This rearrangement joins TRBV2 to TRBJ1-4; weak D call: TRBD1 (5 bases). The TCR comes from a person in their fifties or sixties with breast cancer. CDR3 sequence (DNA): TGTGCCAGCAGTGAATTTGGGGGAGATAATGAAAAACTGTTTTTT. This sequence encodes CASSEFGGDNEKLFF.